Sequencing of this T cell receptor beta chain was carried out in a study of T cell responses to AZD1222 COVID-19 vaccine. Study-level findings and limits: Donors, mostly white British, included more females; clonal diversity was possibly underestimated.

The protocol was immunoSEQ multiplex PCR, while the TCRdb copy is restricted to in-frame clones and leaves out a portion. The repertoire has 100,000 or so clones, 70% to 90% of them found once; the top ten carry 2.9%. Details on this clone: The antigen is not known.

This CDR3 contains 14 residues. Germline V gene sequence: CDR1 SNHLY, CDR2 FYNNEI. The V gene lost 7 bases and the J gene lost 1 base, with 13 bases spanning the gap. This TCR derives from an adult in good health. The chain has TRBV2 and TRBJ1-1; TRBD1 is a possible D gene (5 bases). Sequences were derived from peripheral blood, sampled on day 0 of AZD1222 vaccination. Here the CDR3 DNA reads TGTGCCAGCACGTTACAGGCTAGGAACACTGAAGCTTTCTTT. Its translation is CASTLQARNTEAFF.